Presented here are 2 T cell receptor beta chains from one specimen sequenced in a study of blood T cells in healthy people across ages. A second PCR, run for roughly 7 to 12 cycles, used a sample-barcoded 5' primer plus a J-beta primer mix. TCRdb reprocessed the 5' RACE reads with MiXCR, giving one entry per CDR3 protein. The sample includes fewer than 2,000,000 distinct CDR3 sequences, about two fifths of them seen just once. What was sequenced was blood. The receptors originated from a human donor in good health.

V and J are TRBV4-3 and TRBJ2-1; D not resolved. The CDR3 contains 16 residues. Deletions cut 0 bases from V and 3 bases from J, with 12 bases between. CDR1 LGHNA and CDR2 YSLEER come from the germline V gene. The CDR3 DNA follows: TGCGCCAGCAGCCAAGATACGCTCATCAACTACAATGAGCAGTTCTTC. Its translation is CASSQDTLINYNEQFF.

In this sample, this clonotype turned up a few times. The chain uses TRBV21-1 and TRBJ2-5; no DNA check was done on the table's D call, TRBD1. TRBV21-1 is labeled a pseudogene. The CDR3 runs 14 residues. The CDR3 bases are TGTGCCAGCAGACCCGCCCATATTGGAGAGACCCAGTACTTC. Its translation is CASRPAHIGETQYF.